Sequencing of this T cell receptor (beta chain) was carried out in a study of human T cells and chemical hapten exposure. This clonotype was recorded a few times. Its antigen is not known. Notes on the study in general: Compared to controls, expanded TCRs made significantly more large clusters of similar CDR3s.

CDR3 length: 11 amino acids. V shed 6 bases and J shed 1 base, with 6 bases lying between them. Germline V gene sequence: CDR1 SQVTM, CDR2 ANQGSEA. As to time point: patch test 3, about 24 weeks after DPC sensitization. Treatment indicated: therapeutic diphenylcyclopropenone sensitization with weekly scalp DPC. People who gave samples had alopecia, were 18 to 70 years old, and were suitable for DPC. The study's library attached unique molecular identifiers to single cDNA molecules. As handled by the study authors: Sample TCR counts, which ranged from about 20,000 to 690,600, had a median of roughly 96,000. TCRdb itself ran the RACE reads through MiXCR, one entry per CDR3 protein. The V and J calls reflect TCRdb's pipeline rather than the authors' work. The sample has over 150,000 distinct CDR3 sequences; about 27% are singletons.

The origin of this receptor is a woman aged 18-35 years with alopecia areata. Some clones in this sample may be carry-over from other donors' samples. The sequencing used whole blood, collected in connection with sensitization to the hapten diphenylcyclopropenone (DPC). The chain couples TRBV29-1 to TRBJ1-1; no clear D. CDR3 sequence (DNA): TGCAGCGTGGGCCGGAACACTGAAGCTTTCTTT. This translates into CSVGRNTEAFF.